This T cell receptor (beta chain) is drawn from a study of blood T cells in healthy people across ages. Trimming cost V 6 bases and J 2 bases, with 23 bases left between them. The germline V gene has CDR1 MNHEY and CDR2 SMNVEV (reference sequence). The CDR3 spans 18 residues. Next came a second PCR, run for about 6 to 12 cycles, which used a sample-barcoded 5' primer along with a J-beta primer mix. TCRdb processed the 5' RACE reads anew with MiXCR; each CDR3 protein has one entry. The sample shows 500,000 to 650,000 distinct CDR3 sequences, 25% to 35% of them seen only once. The table lists this clonotype with a few counts. These sequences were also reported in another study, on T cells of mothers and their children.

The chain has TRBV27 and TRBJ2-1, with D hard to call. The sequenced sample consisted of blood. This clonotype was sampled from a boy between 2 and 15 years old in good health. CDR3 bases: TGTGCCAGCAGCCCAAAAATCCCCATGGCGGCAACCTACAATGAGCAGTTCTTC. It specifies CASSPKIPMAATYNEQFF.